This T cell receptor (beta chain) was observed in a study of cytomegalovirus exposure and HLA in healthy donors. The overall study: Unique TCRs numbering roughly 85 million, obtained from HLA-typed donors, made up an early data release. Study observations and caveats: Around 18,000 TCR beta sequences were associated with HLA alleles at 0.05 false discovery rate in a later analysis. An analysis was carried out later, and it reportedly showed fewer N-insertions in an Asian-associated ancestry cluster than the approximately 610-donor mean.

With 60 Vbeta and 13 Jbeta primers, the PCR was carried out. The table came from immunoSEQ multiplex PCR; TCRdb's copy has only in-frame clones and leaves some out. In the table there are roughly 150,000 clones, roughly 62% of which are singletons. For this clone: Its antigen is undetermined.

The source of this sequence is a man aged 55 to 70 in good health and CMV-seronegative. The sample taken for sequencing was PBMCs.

The CDR3 DNA sequence: TGTGCCAGCAGCTTGAGGGACAGGGCCGACTATGGCTACACCTTC. It translates to CASSLRDRADYGYTF. The V call is TRBV7-3, the J call TRBJ1-2; 9 positions agree with TRBD1. After removal of 3 bases from V and 3 bases from J, the junction contained 5 bases not matched to a gene. The CDR3 is 15 residues long. Germline V gene lookup returns CDR1 SGHTA and CDR2 FQGTGA.